Below, 20 T cell receptor beta chains from the same sample are listed, as sequenced in a study of cytotoxic CD8 clonotypes in ibrutinib-treated CLL. TCRdb keeps only in-frame clones here, not all; method: immunoSEQ multiplex PCR. The data show about 140,000 clones, with 77% seen just once and roughly a quarter held by the top ten. The starting material was PBMCs, obtained after 12 months of ibrutinib treatment. The receptors originated from a human donor with chronic lymphocytic leukemia.

The V gene is TRBV6-6, the J gene TRBJ1-6, with D hard to call. Germline V gene lookup returns CDR1 MNHNY and CDR2 SVGAGI (reference sequence). This CDR3 has 14 amino acids. Between the trimmed V and J ends, which lost 5 bases and 7 bases, there was a span of 12 bases. CDR3 sequence reads: CASSLLAVNSPLHF. The CDR3 bases are TGTGCCAGCAGTCTCCTGGCGGTAAATTCACCCCTCCACTTT.

This clone occurred a few times. The V call is TRBV28, the J call TRBJ1-2; D not certain. Germline lookup yields CDR1 MDHEN and CDR2 SYDVKM. The CDR3 runs 11 residues. V was cut by 6 bases and J by 3 bases, with 5 bases left in between. CDR3 residues: CASSRHYGYTF. The CDR3 DNA reads TGTGCCAGCAGCAGACACTATGGCTACACCTTC.

This chain joins TRBV10-3 and TRBJ2-1; D ambiguous. Germline V CDR1 and CDR2: ENHRY, SYGVKD. V lost 4 bases to trimming and J lost 4 bases, with 14 bases between them. The CDR3 loop spans 15 amino acids. CDR3 loop: CAISGPHTAYNEQFF. In DNA, the CDR3 is TGTGCCATCAGTGGCCCCCACACCGCATACAATGAGCAGTTCTTC.

This clone was observed a single time. This chain links TRBV7-2 with TRBJ1-4; D is uncertain. Germline V gene sequence: CDR1 SGHTA, CDR2 FQGNSA. V was pared by 3 bases and J by 5 bases, with 7 bases between. This CDR3 is 13 amino acids long. The CDR3 DNA reads as TGTGCCAGCAGCTTCGACCGGAATGAAAAACTGTTTTTT. It codes for CASSFDRNEKLFF.

This clone turned up a few times. The CDR3 here is CASSFRGSTDTQYF. The CDR3 DNA is TGTGCCAGCAGCTTCCGGGGTAGCACAGATACGCAGTATTTT. The rearrangement links TRBV13 to TRBJ2-3; TRBD2 is a possible D gene (5 bases). The CDR3 runs 14 residues. Trimming left V 3 bases short and J 0 bases short, with 7 bases between. Germline V CDR1 and CDR2: PRHDT, FYEKMQ (reference sequence).

The J gene is TRBJ2-6, the V gene TRBV11-2; no definite D call. The CDR3 has 13 residues. V lost 3 bases and J lost 2, with 2 bases in between. CDR1 is SGHAT, CDR2 FQNNGV, per germline. CDR3 nucleotides: TGTGCCAGCAGCTTGGCTGGGGCCAACGTCCTGACTTTC. This translates into CASSLAGANVLTF.

CDR3 in DNA: TGTGCCAGCAGTTTCGCCTCCGTCCCGGATACGCAGTATTTT. This sequence encodes CASSFASVPDTQYF. The chain has TRBV28 and TRBJ2-3, with unresolved D. The length of the CDR3 is 14 residues. From germline, CDR1 is MDHEN and CDR2 SYDVKM. The germline V and J ends were trimmed by 3 bases and 6 bases, with 13 bases remaining between them.

This rearrangement joins TRBV28 to TRBJ1-1; D perhaps matches TRBD1 (5 bases). The CDR3 is 14 amino acids. Per germline, CDR1 MDHEN and CDR2 SYDVKM. Trimming took off 6 bases at V and 5 bases at J, with 16 bases between the two ends. The CDR3 coding sequence is TGTGCCAGCAGGACGGGACCCCGGGTTACTGAAGCTTTCTTT. It codes for CASRTGPRVTEAFF.

CDR3 bases: TGTGCCAGCAGCCCGGGAAGGGGGGTCTGGAATGAGCAGTTCTTC. Amino acid sequence: CASSPGRGVWNEQFF. V gene TRBV13 combines with J gene TRBJ2-1; D may match TRBD1 or TRBD2 (6 bases each). The V gene's germline CDR1 is PRHDT and CDR2 FYEKMQ (reference sequence). The germline V and J ends were trimmed by 5 bases and 7 bases, with 18 bases remaining between them. The CDR3 is made up of 15 amino acids.

This clone was counted a single time. The V and J genes are TRBV28 and TRBJ2-5; the D gene is possibly TRBD1 (6 bases). Trimming removed 3 bases at V and 5 bases at J, with 13 bases between. Per germline, CDR1 MDHEN and CDR2 SYDVKM. The length of the CDR3 is 14 residues. The CDR3 nucleotides are TGTGCCAGCAGTTTCGCAGGGGTGTCGGAGACCCAGTACTTC. Translation gives CASSFAGVSETQYF.

The gene calls are TRBV10-3 and TRBJ2-5; 7 bases line up with TRBD1. Germline CDR1 and CDR2: ENHRY and SYGVKD. The V segment lost 5 bases and the J segment 4 bases; nucleotides outside the gene matches: 7. The CDR3 sequence is 14 residues long. The CDR3 reads CAISLTGMGETQYF. As DNA, the CDR3 is TGTGCCATCAGTTTGACAGGGATGGGAGAGACCCAGTACTTC.

This chain connects TRBV29-1 to TRBJ2-1, with D unresolved. From germline, CDR1 is SQVTM and CDR2 ANQGSEA. The CDR3 totals 13 residues. V was pared by 6 bases and J by 5 bases, with 14 bases between. The CDR3 sequence is CSVRTGSDNEQFF. For the CDR3, the DNA is TGCAGCGTGCGGACCGGTTCGGACAATGAGCAGTTCTTC.

This chain joins TRBV29-1 and TRBJ2-7; TRBD1 matches 7 bases. CDR3 length: 14 amino acids. Germline CDR1 SQVTM, CDR2 ANQGSEA. V trimming: 6 bases; J trimming: 1 base; junction bases outside the gene matches: 9. CDR3 DNA: TGCAGCGTCGACAGACAGGGAAGTTCCTACGAGCAGTACTTC. Translating gives CSVDRQGSSYEQYF.

The rearrangement joins TRBV29-1 to TRBJ2-7; tentatively, D is TRBD1 (5 bases). V was clipped by 6 bases and J by 2 bases, with 11 bases between them. Germline-derived CDR1 and CDR2 are SQVTM and ANQGSEA. This CDR3 has 12 residues. CDR3: CSVADSPYEQYF. The CDR3 coding sequence is TGCAGCGTCGCCGACAGCCCCTACGAGCAGTACTTC.

The rearrangement uses TRBV28 and TRBJ1-1; 8 bases line up with TRBD1. V dropped 3 bases and J dropped 0; count of bases not matched to a gene: 3. The CDR3 has 15 residues. Germline V lookup: CDR1 MDHEN, CDR2 SYDVKM. The DNA for the CDR3 is TGTGCCAGCAGTTTTTCGGGACAGGTGAACACTGAAGCTTTCTTT. Its protein product is CASSFSGQVNTEAFF.

The chain uses TRBV18 and TRBJ2-2; TRBD1 matches at 7 bases. The length of the CDR3 is 16 residues. V gave up 3 bases and J gave up 2 bases; unmatched junction bases: 6. Germline lookup yields CDR1 KGHSH and CDR2 LQKENI. DNA of the CDR3: TGTGCCAGCTCACCTTTTGACAGGGTCAACACCGGGGAGCTGTTTTTT. This codes for CASSPFDRVNTGELFF.

In DNA form, the CDR3 reads TGTGCCAGCAGGGTGAACACTGAAGCTTTCTTT. Translation: CASRVNTEAFF. The V call is TRBV25-1, the J call TRBJ1-1; D unresolved. Germline-derived CDR1 and CDR2 are MGHDK and SYGVNS. Between the trimmed V and J ends, which lost 6 bases and 0 bases, there was a span of 2 bases. The CDR3 has 11 amino acids.

The rearrangement joins TRBV10-2 to TRBJ2-7; TRBD2 matches at 14 bases. The V and J ends lost 8 bases and 2 bases, in that order; junction bases with no gene match: 5. The CDR3 runs to 15 residues. CDR1 is WSHSY, CDR2 SAAADI, per germline. DNA of the CDR3: TGCGCCAGCTCCCCGGGACTAGCGGGAGCCTACGAGCAGTACTTC. Translating it yields CASSPGLAGAYEQYF.

This chain uses TRBV2 with TRBJ2-7; no firm D call. This CDR3 has 13 residues. V dropped 7 bases and J dropped 3 bases, with 13 bases sitting between them. Germline CDR1 SNHLY, CDR2 FYNNEI. The CDR3 nucleotides read TGTGCCAGCATTCAGTGGCAGAACTACGAGCAGTACTTC. Residues: CASIQWQNYEQYF.

This clone occurred a few times. The gene calls are TRBV27 and TRBJ2-7; 7 positions agree with TRBD1. Trimming at V came to 5 bases and at J to 7 bases, leaving 11 bases not matched to a gene. The CDR3 runs 14 residues. The germline CDR1 and CDR2 sequences are MNHEY and SMNVEV (reference sequence). The CDR3 DNA reads as TGTGCCAGCAGTCCCGTCATACAGGGGCGAGAGCAGTACTTC. Translation: CASSPVIQGREQYF.